The clone carrying this T cell receptor (beta chain) came up many times. The data were taken from a study of T cells in Graves' hyperthyroidism and ophthalmopathy. The source material, RNA transcripts, was used to amplify TCR beta CDR3 regions. First-round RT-PCR of the TCR CDR3 relied on the HTBI primer set. Using its own MiXCR run on the multiplex PCR reads, TCRdb lists one record per CDR3 protein. The sample includes approximately 700,000 distinct CDR3 sequences, roughly 15% seen only once; the top ten take approximately 8.4%. Hyperthyroidism, newly diagnosed and lasting under 2 months, affected patients aged 18 to 65. Used for diagnoses were clinical symptoms, serum thyroxine and TRAb, thyroid ultrasound and orbital computed tomography. The CDR3 is 13 amino acids. Trimming stripped 7 bases from V and 3 bases from J, with 7 bases between. Germline V gene lookup returns CDR1 MDHEN and CDR2 SYDVKM.

Sequencing was performed on blood. The chain is built from TRBV28 and TRBJ2-6, with D possibly being TRBD2 (5 bases). The sequence was obtained from a man aged 18 to 30 with Graves' hyperthyroidism. For the CDR3, the DNA is TGTGCCAGCAACGGGGATGGGGCCAACGTCCTGACTTTC. Translating it yields CASNGDGANVLTF.